Detailed here is one T cell receptor beta chain. Its antigen target is currently unknown. Base qualities were left out, and no much larger clone turns up one base away. This entry is derived from a study of shared clonotypes between healthy human individuals (dated by TCRdb to about 2020). Some background on the complete study: A couple of women and a few men aged 18 to 49 years were included in the cohort. For each donor, CD4 naive and CD4 memory were each run on three plates, CD8 naive on two plates, and CD8 memory on one plate. The study deeply sequenced blood TCR repertoires of several healthy adults to estimate repertoire size and the extent of clonotype sharing between individuals. Different laboratories and diverse techniques were used to prepare libraries and sequence TCR repertoires, to increase sequencing depth and limit assay-specific biases. Per donor, leukapheresis produced somewhere between about 0.94 and 10 billion PBMCs. Results the study describes overall, beyond this receptor: Only blood was sampled, and tissue TCR repertoires likely differ from those in blood. Based on pairwise subsampling, the degree of clonotype sharing among donors was expected to be affected by sequencing depth. Rarefaction of sorted-subset datasets indicated incomplete sequencing despite the large sequencing depth. Because the study included only a small number of donors, the genetic and exposure-history diversity represented was limited. Higher generation probabilities were observed for clonotypes shared by all four sorted-subset donors than for non-shared clonotypes. Sharing across several donors was observed for approximately 5% of naive CD4, 3.5% of naive CD8, 2% to 2.5% of memory CD4, and about 0.38% of memory CD8 clonotypes. Naive subsets generally had larger estimated clonotype richness than memory subsets.

The V end gives up 1 base and the J end 4 bases, leaving 2 bases in the junction not matched to a gene. Based on the germline V gene, the CDR1 and CDR2 sequences are SGHNT and YENEEA. The CDR3 holds 14 amino acids from the cysteine to the phenylalanine. Of the read, only the CDR3 DNA is kept; its 42 bases are in frame from base 1. Using the deep immunoSEQ assay, TCR CDR3 regions were amplified from genomic DNA by multiplex PCR. Genomic DNA extracted from each cell subset was distributed evenly over all wells of several immunoSEQ 96-well plates, and each plate served as one replicate. For sorted subsets, each replicate PCR was loaded with approximately 0.2 ug genomic DNA, equivalent to 30,000 to 35,000 T cell genomes. Purified libraries were measured with a Qubit 3.0 fluorometer, size-checked on a Bioanalyzer 2100, and measured again with the KAPA Library Quantification kit. Each immunoSEQ 96-well plate was sequenced on its own single-read 150-cycle Illumina NextSeq 550 flow cell. On the authors' methods: Because the immunoSEQ output held only junctional sequences and lacked quality scores, the filtering could not match the filtering applied to full-length reads. Sequences were annotated with PyIR, a Python wrapper for IgBLAST v1.9, and V/J genes and CDR3 were assigned using IMGT germline references. Reads with weak V/J assignments (E-value above 1e-6), missing CDR3, stop codons, out-of-frame junctions, or ambiguous translated residues were removed. V3J clonotypes were defined as sequences sharing an identical inferred V gene, J gene, and CDR3 amino acid sequence. Percentage overlap between repertoires was calculated by dividing the number of shared unique clonotypes by the size of the smaller repertoire. RTK rarefaction, the Chao1 estimator, and Recon v2.1 estimates of unobserved clonotypes were used to assess repertoire richness. Generation probabilities were computed with OLGA for all TCRbeta clonotypes obtained by the gDNA method from a handful of donors. Here the immuneACCESS table is served through TCRdb, limited to in-frame sequences with V and J called. Missing clones are a known gap in these copies; in checked studies unresolved V genes cover under half, and the rest lacks a known reason. That table is the source of V, J and clone size, and D and trimming were worked out from the DNA. A total of more than 550,000 clones appear in this sample, around 91% of them only once. Of the sample, 34% is held by the ten largest clones.

The donors were healthy, HIV-negative adults with no recently reported acute infections or vaccinations. Every donor was a Caucasian adult residing in Nashville, Tennessee, USA. CD8 memory samples consisted of magnetically selected CD45RO+ cells combined with CCR7-negative CD45RA+ effector memory (TemRA) cells. Blood was collected by leukapheresis, and PBMCs were isolated by Ficoll-Histopaque density gradient centrifugation and then cryopreserved in liquid nitrogen vapor phase. Purity and quantity of every magnetically sorted T cell population were checked by analytical flow cytometry. Each sorted fraction had its genomic DNA isolated and then quantified by UV absorbance on a Nanodrop 2000c.

This sequence uses TRBV11-3 and TRBJ2-3; 7 central bases correspond to TRBD2. Sequencing was done on a sample of memory CD8+ T cells from PBMCs. Read against the paper, the sample's cell subset or site label means: CD45RO+ cells pooled with CCR7-negative TemRA cells. The source is a man aged 18 to 29 in good health. Some clones in this sample may be carry-over from other donors' samples. The nucleotides read TGTGCCAGCAGCTTAGTGGGGGGGGCAGATACGCAGTATTTT. It codes for CASSLVGGADTQYF.